This TCR beta chain appears in the sequencing data of a study of identical twins. The CDR3 extends over 15 amino acids. Germline-derived CDR1 and CDR2 are SGHRS and YFSETQ. V was pared by 0 bases and J by 6 bases, with 15 bases between. TCRdb reanalysed the 5' RACE reads using MiXCR and keeps one entry per CDR3 protein. The sample includes 1.5 million to 2 million distinct CDR3 sequences, about 30% of them seen just once. V and J are TRBV5-1 and TRBJ1-1, with D unresolved. This clonotype was obtained from a newborn girl in good health. Sequenced: cord blood. The DNA for the CDR3 is TGCGCCAGCAGCTTGGAGCCCGCCAGGTTGGCTGAAGCTTTCTTT. It is translated as CASSLEPARLAEAFF.